This TCR beta chain is drawn from a study of beta chain features in type 1 diabetes. Study information: In age, gender and cell yields, patients were similar to healthy donors.

As every portion of the isolated RNA was reverse transcribed, the sequencing read expressed TCRB transcripts. The data were produced by immunoSEQ multiplex PCR, yet TCRdb's version contains in-frame clones alone and is incomplete. The sample lists under 550,000 clones, 9.5% to 12% occurring once. Worth noting for this clone: Its target is unknown.

Sampling consisted of one heparinised blood draw per donor, averaging about 110 mL. Findings of the study overall: VDJ junctions from patients with type 1 diabetes contained fewer insertions and more deletions.

CDR3 size: 13 residues. Germline lookup yields CDR1 MNHNS and CDR2 SASEGT. V lost 6 bases, J lost 3 bases, and 3 bases stayed unmatched. The TCR sequence derives from a woman aged 18-29 years in good health. The sequenced material came from naive CD4+ T cells from blood. The rearrangement links TRBV6-1 to TRBJ2-3, with 7 bases identical to TRBD1. Here the CDR3 DNA reads TGTGCCAGCAGACAGGGGAGTACAGATACGCAGTATTTT. Translated, it gives CASRQGSTDTQYF.